This TCR beta chain was recorded in a study of T-cell memory formation after mild COVID-19. UMIs and sample barcodes were carried by the TCR alpha and TCR beta cDNA libraries that 5'RACE produced using constant-segment primers. In TCRdb, the 5' RACE reads were re-called with MiXCR into one record per CDR3 protein. The sample comprises over 500,000 distinct CDR3 sequences, 17% of which are singletons, and roughly 7.8% rests with the top ten. Findings of the study overall: Certain responding clones were present in pre-infection memory, suggesting participation of cross-reactive memory. Chiefly within CM and EM were the contracting CD4+ clones; CD8+ ones were within EMRA.

A note on this clonotype: Its antigen is currently unknown.

The CDR3 sequence is 15 residues long. J was trimmed by 5 bases and V by 4 bases; bases with no gene match: 10. Germline CDR1 reads SGHAT; CDR2 reads FQNNGV. The TCR sequence derives from an adult woman who had mild COVID-19 (a few samples of this study predate the infection). Cell type and time point are not known. V and J are TRBV11-2 and TRBJ2-5; TRBD2 aligns across 7 bases. The sequenced sample was PBMCs or a T cell subset sorted from them (not recorded which). The DNA for the CDR3 is TGTGCCAGCAGCTCCGGCCAGCGGGGAACGGAGACCCAGTACTTC. This gives the protein CASSSGQRGTETQYF. The full variable domain, in which reference TRBV11-2 and TRBJ2-5 provide the parts outside the CDR3, is EAGVAQSPRYKIIEKRQSVAFWCNPISGHATLYWYQQILGQGPKLLIQFQNNGVVDDSQLPKDRFSAERLKGVDSTLKIQPAKLEDSAVYLCASSSGQRGTETQYFGPGTRLLVL.